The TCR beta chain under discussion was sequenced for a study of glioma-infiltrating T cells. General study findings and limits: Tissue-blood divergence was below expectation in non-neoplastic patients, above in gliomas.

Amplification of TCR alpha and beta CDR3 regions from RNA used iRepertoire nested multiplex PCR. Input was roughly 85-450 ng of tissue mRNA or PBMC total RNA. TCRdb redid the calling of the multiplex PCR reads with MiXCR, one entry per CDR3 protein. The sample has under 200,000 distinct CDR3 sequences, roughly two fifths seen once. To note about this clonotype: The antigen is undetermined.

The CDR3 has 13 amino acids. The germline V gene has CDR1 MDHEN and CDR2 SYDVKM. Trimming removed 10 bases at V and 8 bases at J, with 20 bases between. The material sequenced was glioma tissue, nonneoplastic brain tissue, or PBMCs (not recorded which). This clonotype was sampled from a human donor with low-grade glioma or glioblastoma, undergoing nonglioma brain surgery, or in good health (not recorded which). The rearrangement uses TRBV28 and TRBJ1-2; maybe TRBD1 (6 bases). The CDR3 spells CANLRGGASGYTF. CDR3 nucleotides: TGTGCCAACTTGCGGGGGGGGGCCAGCGGCTACACCTTC.